This TCR beta chain was sequenced for a study of blood T cell repertoires in COVID-19. About the study: Researchers got acute and convalescent COVID-19 samples from the United States, Italy and Spain.

Assay: immunoSEQ multiplex PCR; the TCRdb copy retains only in-frame clones and omits some. The repertoire has about 120,000 clones, about 74% of them found once; the top ten carry approximately 7.9%. Sequenced: peripheral blood. The TCR comes from a human donor in a cohort sampled during active COVID-19.

CDR3 sequence: CASSFGLANTGELFF. The CDR3 coding sequence is TGTGCCAGCAGTTTTGGGCTTGCGAACACCGGGGAGCTGTTTTTT. This chain connects TRBV27 to TRBJ2-2, with D hard to call. CDR1 MNHEY and CDR2 SMNVEV come from the germline V gene (reference sequence). The V gene lost 3 bases and the J gene lost 0 bases, with 8 bases spanning the gap. This CDR3 is built from 15 residues.